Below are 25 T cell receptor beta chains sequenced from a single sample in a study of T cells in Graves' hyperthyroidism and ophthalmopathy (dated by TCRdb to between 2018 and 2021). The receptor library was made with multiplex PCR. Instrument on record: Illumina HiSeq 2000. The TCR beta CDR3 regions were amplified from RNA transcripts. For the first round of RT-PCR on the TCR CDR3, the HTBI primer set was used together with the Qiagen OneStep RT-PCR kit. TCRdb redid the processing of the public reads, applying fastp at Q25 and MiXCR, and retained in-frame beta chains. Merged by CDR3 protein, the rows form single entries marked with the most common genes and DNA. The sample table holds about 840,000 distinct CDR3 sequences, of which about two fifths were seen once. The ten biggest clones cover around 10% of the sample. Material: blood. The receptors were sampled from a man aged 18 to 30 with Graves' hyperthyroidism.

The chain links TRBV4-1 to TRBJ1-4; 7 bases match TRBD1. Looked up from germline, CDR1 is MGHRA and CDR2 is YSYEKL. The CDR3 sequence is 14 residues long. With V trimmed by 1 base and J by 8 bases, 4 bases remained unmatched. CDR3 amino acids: CASSQAQGREKLFF. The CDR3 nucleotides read TGCGCCAGCAGCCAAGCACAGGGGAGGGAAAAACTGTTTTTT.

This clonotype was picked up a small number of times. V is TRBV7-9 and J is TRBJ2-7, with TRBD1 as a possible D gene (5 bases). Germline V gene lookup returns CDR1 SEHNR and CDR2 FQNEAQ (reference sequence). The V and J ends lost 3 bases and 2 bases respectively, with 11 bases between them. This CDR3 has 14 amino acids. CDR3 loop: CASSFDSTTYEQYF. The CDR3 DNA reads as TGTGCCAGCAGCTTTGACAGTACTACCTACGAGCAGTACTTC.

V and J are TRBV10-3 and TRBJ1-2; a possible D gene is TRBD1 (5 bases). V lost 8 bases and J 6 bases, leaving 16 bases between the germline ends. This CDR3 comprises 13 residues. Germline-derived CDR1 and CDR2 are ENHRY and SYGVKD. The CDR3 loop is CAIGSGGVDGYTF. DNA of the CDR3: TGTGCCATCGGGAGCGGGGGAGTGGATGGCTACACCTTC.

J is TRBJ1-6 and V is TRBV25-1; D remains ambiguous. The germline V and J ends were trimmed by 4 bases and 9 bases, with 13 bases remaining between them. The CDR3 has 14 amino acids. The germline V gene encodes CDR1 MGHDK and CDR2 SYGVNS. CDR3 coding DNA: TGTGCCAGCAGTGCTCCTCCACAGTTTTCACCCCTCCACTTT. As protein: CASSAPPQFSPLHF.

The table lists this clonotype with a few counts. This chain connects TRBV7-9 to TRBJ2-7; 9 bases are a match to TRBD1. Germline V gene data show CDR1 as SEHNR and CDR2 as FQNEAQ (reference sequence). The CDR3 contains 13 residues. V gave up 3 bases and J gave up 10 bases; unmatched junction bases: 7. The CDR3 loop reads CASSLGGTGFQYF. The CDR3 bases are TGTGCCAGCAGCTTGGGTGGGACAGGGTTTCAGTACTTC.

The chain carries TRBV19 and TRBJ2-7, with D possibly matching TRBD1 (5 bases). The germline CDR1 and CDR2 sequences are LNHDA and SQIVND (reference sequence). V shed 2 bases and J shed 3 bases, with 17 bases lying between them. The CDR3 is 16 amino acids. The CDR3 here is CASSITLSGSVYEQYF. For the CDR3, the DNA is TGTGCCAGTAGTATAACTCTTTCAGGGTCGGTCTACGAGCAGTACTTC.

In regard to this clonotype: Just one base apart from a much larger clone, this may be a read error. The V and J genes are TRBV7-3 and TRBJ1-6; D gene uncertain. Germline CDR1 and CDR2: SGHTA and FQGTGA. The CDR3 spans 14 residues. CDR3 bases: TGTGCCAGCAGCTTAGAAGCGAATAATTCACCCCTCCAATTT. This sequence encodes CASSLEANNSPLQF.

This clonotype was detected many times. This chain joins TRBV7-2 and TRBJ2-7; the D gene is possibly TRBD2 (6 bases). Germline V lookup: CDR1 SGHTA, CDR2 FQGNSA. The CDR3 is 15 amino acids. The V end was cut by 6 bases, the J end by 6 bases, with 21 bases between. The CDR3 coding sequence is TGTGCCAGCAGTGCAACCGGGACGGGGGTCCGCGAGCAGTACTTC. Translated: CASSATGTGVREQYF.

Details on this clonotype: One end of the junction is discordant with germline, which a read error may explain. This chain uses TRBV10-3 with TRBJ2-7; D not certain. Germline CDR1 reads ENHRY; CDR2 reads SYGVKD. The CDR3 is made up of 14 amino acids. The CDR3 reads CTISYSTALYEQYF. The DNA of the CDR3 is TGTACCATCAGTTACTCGACCGCCCTCTACGAGCAGTACTTC.

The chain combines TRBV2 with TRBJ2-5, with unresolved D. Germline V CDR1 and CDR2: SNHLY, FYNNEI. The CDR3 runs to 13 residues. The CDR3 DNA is TGTGCTAGAGATGGCGCAGACCAAGAGACCCAGTACTTC. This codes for CARDGADQETQYF.

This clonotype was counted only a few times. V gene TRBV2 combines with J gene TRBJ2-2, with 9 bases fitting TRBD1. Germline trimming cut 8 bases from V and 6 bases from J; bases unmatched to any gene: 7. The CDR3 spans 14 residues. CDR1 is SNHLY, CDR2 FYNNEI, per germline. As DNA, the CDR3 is TGTGCCAGCGGAGGGACAGGGTTTCCCGGGGAGCTGTTTTTT. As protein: CASGGTGFPGELFF.

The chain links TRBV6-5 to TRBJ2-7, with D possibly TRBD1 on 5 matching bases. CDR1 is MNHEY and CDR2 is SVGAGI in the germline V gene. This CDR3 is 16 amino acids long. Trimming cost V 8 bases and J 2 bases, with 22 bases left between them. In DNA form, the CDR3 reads TGTGCCAGCTCCCACGGAAGGGGCACGTCCGCCTACGAGCAGTACTTC. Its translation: CASSHGRGTSAYEQYF.

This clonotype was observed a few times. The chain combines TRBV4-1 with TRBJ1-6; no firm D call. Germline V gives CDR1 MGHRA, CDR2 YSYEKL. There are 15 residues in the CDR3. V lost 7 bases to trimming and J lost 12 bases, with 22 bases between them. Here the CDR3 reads CASKVDWEELGPLHF. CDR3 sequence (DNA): TGCGCCAGCAAAGTAGACTGGGAGGAGCTGGGACCCCTCCACTTT.

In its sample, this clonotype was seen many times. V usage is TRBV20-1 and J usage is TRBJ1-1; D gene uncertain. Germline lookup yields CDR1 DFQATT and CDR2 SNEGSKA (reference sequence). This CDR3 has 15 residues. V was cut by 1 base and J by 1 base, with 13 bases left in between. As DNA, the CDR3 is TGCAGTGCTAGAGGAGGAAACCGGGGGAACACTGAAGCTTTCTTT. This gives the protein CSARGGNRGNTEAFF.

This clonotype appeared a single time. CDR3 nucleotides: TGTGCCAGCAGCCTCCACACTAACCCGACCTCCGAGCAGTACTTC. Protein sequence: CASSLHTNPTSEQYF. The J gene is TRBJ2-7, the V gene TRBV7-2; no clear D. There are 15 residues in the CDR3. Germline V gene sequence: CDR1 SGHTA, CDR2 FQGNSA. Deletions cut 5 bases from V and 6 bases from J, with 20 bases between.

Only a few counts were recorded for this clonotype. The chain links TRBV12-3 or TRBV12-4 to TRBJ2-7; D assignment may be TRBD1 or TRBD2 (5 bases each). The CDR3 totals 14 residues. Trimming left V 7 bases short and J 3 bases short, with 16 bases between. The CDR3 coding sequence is TGTGCCAGCACCCCCGAAGGGACGGGCTACGAGCAGTACTTC. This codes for CASTPEGTGYEQYF.

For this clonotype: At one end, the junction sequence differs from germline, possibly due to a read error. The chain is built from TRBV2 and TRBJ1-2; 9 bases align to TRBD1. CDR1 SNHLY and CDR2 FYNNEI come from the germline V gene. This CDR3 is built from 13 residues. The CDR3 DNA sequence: TGTGCCAGCAGATCACCGGGACAGGGAGCTCCCGAGTTC. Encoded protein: CASRSPGQGAPEF.

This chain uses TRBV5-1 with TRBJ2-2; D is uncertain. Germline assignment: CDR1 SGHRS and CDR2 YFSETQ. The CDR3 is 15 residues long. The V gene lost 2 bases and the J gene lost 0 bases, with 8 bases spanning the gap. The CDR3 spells CASSFSDANTGELFF. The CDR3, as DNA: TGCGCCAGCAGCTTCTCGGACGCGAACACCGGGGAGCTGTTTTTT.

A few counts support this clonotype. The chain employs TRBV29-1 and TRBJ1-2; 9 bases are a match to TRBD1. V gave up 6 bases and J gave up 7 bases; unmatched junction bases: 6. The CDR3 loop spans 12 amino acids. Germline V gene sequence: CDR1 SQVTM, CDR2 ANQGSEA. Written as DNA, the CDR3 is TGCAGCGTCCCACAGGGGGCTACTGGCTACACCTTC. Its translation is CSVPQGATGYTF.

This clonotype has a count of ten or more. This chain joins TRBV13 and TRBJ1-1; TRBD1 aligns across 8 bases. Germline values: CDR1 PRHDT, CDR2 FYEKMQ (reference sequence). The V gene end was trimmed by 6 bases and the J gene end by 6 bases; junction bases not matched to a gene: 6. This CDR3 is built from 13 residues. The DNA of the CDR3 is TGTGCCAGCAGAGGACAGGGACGACCTGAAGCTTTCTTT. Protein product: CASRGQGRPEAFF. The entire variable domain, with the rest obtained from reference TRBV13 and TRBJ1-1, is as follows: AAGVIQSPRHLIKEKRETATLKCYPIPRHDTVYWYQQGPGQDPQFLISFYEKMQSDKGSIPDRFSAQQFSDYHSELNMSSLELGDSALYFCASRGQGRPEAFFGQGTRLTVV.

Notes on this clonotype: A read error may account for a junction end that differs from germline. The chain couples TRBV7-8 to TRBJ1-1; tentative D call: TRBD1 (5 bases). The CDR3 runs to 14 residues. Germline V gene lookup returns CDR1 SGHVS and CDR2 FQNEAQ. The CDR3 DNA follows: TGTACCAGCAGCTCAATCGGGGGGGGCACTGAAGCTTTCTTT. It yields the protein CTSSSIGGGTEAFF. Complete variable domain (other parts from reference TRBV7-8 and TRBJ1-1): GAGVSQSPRYKVAKRGQDVALRCDPISGHVSLFWYQQALGQGPEFLTYFQNEAQLDKSGLPSDRFFAERPEGSVSTLKIQRTQQEDSAVYLCTSSSIGGGTEAFFGQGTRLTVV.

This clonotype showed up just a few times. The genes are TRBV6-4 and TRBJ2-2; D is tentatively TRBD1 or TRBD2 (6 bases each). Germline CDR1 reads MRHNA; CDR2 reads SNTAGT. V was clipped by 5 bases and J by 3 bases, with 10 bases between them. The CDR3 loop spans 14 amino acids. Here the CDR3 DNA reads TGTGCCAGCAGTCCAGGGGAGGACACCGGGGAGCTGTTTTTT. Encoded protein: CASSPGEDTGELFF.

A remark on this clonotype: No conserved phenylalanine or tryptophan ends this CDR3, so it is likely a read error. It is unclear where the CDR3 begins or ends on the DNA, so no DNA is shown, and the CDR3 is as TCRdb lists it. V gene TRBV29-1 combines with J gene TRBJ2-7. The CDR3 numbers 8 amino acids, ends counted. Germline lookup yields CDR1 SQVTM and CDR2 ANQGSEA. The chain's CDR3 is CSVEEGST.

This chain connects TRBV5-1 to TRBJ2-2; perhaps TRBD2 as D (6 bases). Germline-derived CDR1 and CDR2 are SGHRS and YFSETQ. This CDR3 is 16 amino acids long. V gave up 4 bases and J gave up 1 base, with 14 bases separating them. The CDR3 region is CASSPPGRGNTGELFF. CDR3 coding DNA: TGCGCCAGCAGCCCCCCGGGGCGGGGGAACACCGGGGAGCTGTTTTTT.

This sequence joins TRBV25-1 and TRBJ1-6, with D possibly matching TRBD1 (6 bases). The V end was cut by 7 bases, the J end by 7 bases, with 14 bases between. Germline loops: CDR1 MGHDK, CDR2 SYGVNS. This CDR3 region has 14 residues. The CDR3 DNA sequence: TGTGCCAGCACCGTACAGGGAATCAATTCACCCCTCCACTTT. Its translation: CASTVQGINSPLHF.